Below, 10 T cell receptor beta chains from the same sample are listed, as sequenced in a study of cytomegalovirus exposure and HLA in healthy donors. The PCR made use of 60 Vbeta and 13 Jbeta primers. The protocol was immunoSEQ multiplex PCR, while the TCRdb copy is restricted to in-frame clones and leaves out a portion. Here the sample spans tens of thousands of clones, about two thirds being singletons. The source material was PBMCs. Receptors originate from a man in his 60s in good health and CMV-seropositive.

V gene TRBV5-1 combines with J gene TRBJ1-1, with D perhaps matching TRBD1 (5 bases). Germline loops: CDR1 SGHRS, CDR2 YFSETQ. The V end lost 4 bases, the J end lost 2 bases, and 12 bases lay between the germline ends. This CDR3 contains 14 residues. The CDR3 protein is CASSNLTENTEAFF. The CDR3 DNA sequence: TGCGCCAGCAGCAACCTGACAGAAAACACTGAAGCTTTCTTT.

This rearrangement joins TRBV6-5 to TRBJ2-5, with TRBD2 matching over 10 bases. The assigned J gene may be wrong: the sequence end matches TRBJ2-7 better. Germline V gene sequence: CDR1 MNHEY, CDR2 SVGAGI. This CDR3 is 14 amino acids long. The CDR3 spells CASRASGSSYEQYF. The CDR3 DNA is TGTGCCAGCAGGGCTAGCGGGAGTTCCTACGAGCAGTACTTC.

V and J are TRBV5-1 and TRBJ1-4; 8 nucleotides match TRBD1. V shed 0 bases, J shed 8 bases, and the junction held 3 bases outside the gene matches. Germline values: CDR1 SGHRS, CDR2 YFSETQ. The CDR3 sequence is 14 residues long. In DNA form, the CDR3 reads TGCGCCAGCAGCTTGGAGCGGACAGGGGAAAAACTGTTTTTT. This encodes CASSLERTGEKLFF.

The genes are TRBV1 and TRBJ2-3; the D call in the table, TRBD1, was not verified against the DNA. TRBV1 is reported as a pseudogene. The CDR3 covers 15 residues. DNA for the CDR3: TGCACCAGCAGCCAAGAGCCAGGATTCACAGATACGCAGTATTTT. Protein product: CTSSQEPGFTDTQYF.

This clone showed up just once. The V gene is TRBV28, the J gene TRBJ2-2; D remains ambiguous. V lost 6 bases, J lost 1 base, and 6 bases lay in between. This CDR3 spans 13 amino acids. Germline assignment: CDR1 MDHEN and CDR2 SYDVKM. CDR3 sequence (DNA): TGTGCCAGCAGGGGCCGGAACACCGGGGAGCTGTTTTTT. It specifies CASRGRNTGELFF.

The count of this clone is one. V gene TRBV5-1 combines with J gene TRBJ2-1; 8 positions agree with TRBD1. After removal of 2 bases from V and 4 bases from J, the junction contained 5 bases not matched to a gene. This CDR3 has 15 amino acids. The germline V gene has CDR1 SGHRS and CDR2 YFSETQ. The CDR3 here is CASSFGQGAYNEQFF. The CDR3, as DNA: TGCGCCAGCAGCTTCGGCCAGGGGGCTTACAATGAGCAGTTCTTC. Combining the CDR3 with reference TRBV5-1 and TRBJ2-1 gives the whole variable domain KAGVTQTPRYLIKTRGQQVTLSCSPISGHRSVSWYQQTPGQGLQFLFEYFSETQRNKGNFPGRFSGRQFSNSRSEMNVSTLELGDSALYLCASSFGQGAYNEQFFGPGTRLTVL.

The V and J genes are TRBV10-3 and TRBJ2-1; a weak D match, TRBD1 (6 bases). Trimming shortened V by 3 bases and J by 5 bases, and 11 bases separated the two germline ends. Germline-derived CDR1 and CDR2 are ENHRY and SYGVKD. The CDR3 has 14 amino acids. The CDR3 DNA is TGTGCCATCAGTGACCAGGACAGACACAATGAGCAGTTCTTC. Its translation is CAISDQDRHNEQFF.

The CDR3 loop reads CASSPTINNEQFF. The CDR3 region has the DNA TGTGCCAGCAGCCCAACTATCAACAATGAGCAGTTCTTC. This chain uses TRBV7-6 with TRBJ2-1, with unresolved D. CDR1 and CDR2 (germline): SGHVS, FNYEAQ. V lost 5 bases and J lost 5, with 10 bases in between. The CDR3 sequence is 13 residues long.

This clone was observed a single time. The gene calls are TRBV15 and TRBJ2-7; no reliable D call. The CDR3 spans 13 residues. V dropped 0 bases and J dropped 1 base, with 4 bases sitting between them. CDR1 is LNHNV and CDR2 is YYDKDF in the germline V gene (reference sequence). The CDR3 coding sequence is TGTGCCACCAGCAGAGATCTTTCCTACGAGCAGTACTTC. This codes for CATSRDLSYEQYF.

The chain carries TRBV9 and TRBJ2-2, with 8 bases that match TRBD1. CDR1 and CDR2 (germline): SGDLS, YYNGEE. With 4 bases clipped from V and 5 bases from J, the junction kept 10 bases outside the gene matches. The length of the CDR3 is 16 residues. The CDR3 loop reads CASSTRTGSGTGELFF. The CDR3, as DNA: TGTGCCAGCAGCACCCGGACAGGGTCGGGTACCGGGGAGCTGTTTTTT.